This T cell receptor (beta chain) was identified in a study of technical replicates of blood from four donors. CDR1 SEHNR and CDR2 FQNEAQ come from the germline V gene (reference sequence). V trimming: 5 bases; J trimming: 6 bases; junction bases outside the gene matches: 5. This CDR3 spans 14 amino acids. Sequenced by immunoSEQ multiplex PCR; TCRdb stores in-frame clones only, minus some. The sample holds some 49,000 clones, 80% to 95% seen once. The TCR originated in a human donor in good health. Some clones in this sample may be carry-over from other donors' samples. Sequencing used PBMCs. The V call is TRBV7-9, the J call TRBJ2-2; 8 nucleotides match TRBD2. The DNA of the CDR3 is TGTGCCAGCAGCCTCCCCGGGAGGGCCGGGGAGCTGTTTTTT. Translation: CASSLPGRAGELFF.